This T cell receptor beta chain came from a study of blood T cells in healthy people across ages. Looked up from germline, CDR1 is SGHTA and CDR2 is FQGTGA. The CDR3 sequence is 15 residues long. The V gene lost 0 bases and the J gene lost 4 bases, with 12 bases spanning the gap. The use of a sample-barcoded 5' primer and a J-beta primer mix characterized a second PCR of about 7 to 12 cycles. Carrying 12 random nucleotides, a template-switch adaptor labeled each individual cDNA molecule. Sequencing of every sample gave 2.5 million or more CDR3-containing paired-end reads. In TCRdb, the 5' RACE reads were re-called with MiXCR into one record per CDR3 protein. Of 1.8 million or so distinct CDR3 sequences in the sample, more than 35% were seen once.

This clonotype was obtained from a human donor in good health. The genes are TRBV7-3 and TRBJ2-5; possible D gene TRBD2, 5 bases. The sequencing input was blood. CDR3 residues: CASSLTSAPLETQYF. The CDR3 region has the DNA TGTGCCAGCAGCTTAACTAGCGCTCCGTTAGAGACCCAGTACTTC.